The entry that follows covers one TCR beta chain sequence. Antigen: not known. The sample comes from a study of T cell responses to AZD1222 COVID-19 vaccine. As for the study in general: Pooled samples include second doses given at about 4 or 12 weeks. Study-wide findings and caveats: In a largely white British group with more females than males, clonal diversity was possibly underestimated. Scientists sampled the repertoires only once the peak T cell response had passed.

Assay used: immunoSEQ multiplex PCR; TCRdb lists only in-frame clones, some missing. This sample carries around 120,000 clones, around 94% of them seen once, and the ten largest clones take roughly 2%. This CDR3 spans 14 amino acids. Trimming left V 4 bases short and J 1 base short, with 11 bases between. Germline V gene data show CDR1 as SGHRS and CDR2 as YFSETQ. The specimen comprised peripheral blood, sampled on day 0 of AZD1222 vaccination. The rearrangement links TRBV5-1 to TRBJ1-1; D perhaps matches TRBD1 (6 bases). This TCR was recovered from an adult in good health. CDR3 DNA sequence: TGCGCCAGCAGCAATGCACAGGGGAACACTGAAGCTTTCTTT. It specifies CASSNAQGNTEAFF.